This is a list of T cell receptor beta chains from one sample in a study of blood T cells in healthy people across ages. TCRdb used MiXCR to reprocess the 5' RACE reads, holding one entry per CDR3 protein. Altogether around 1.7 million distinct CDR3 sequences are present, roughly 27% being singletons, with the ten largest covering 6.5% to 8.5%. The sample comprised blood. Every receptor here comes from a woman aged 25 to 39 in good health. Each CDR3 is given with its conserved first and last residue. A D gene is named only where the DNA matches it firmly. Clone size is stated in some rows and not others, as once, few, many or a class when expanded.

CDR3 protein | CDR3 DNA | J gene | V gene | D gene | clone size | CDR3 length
CSALHLDRGNTEAFF | TGCAGTGCTTTACATCTTGATAGAGGGAACACTGAAGCTTTCTTT | TRBJ1-1 | TRBV20-1 | - | - | 15
CASSSAGTWGGETQYF | TGTGCCAGCAGCTCTGCCGGGACTTGGGGTGGTGAGACCCAGTACTTC | TRBJ2-5 | TRBV5-5 | - | few | 16
CSASSGSTNIQYF | TGCAGTGCTAGTAGCGGGAGTACGAACATTCAGTACTTC | TRBJ2-4 | TRBV20-1 | TRBD2 | - | 13
CASSQITGGLCYGYTF | TGCGCCAGCAGCCAAATTACAGGGGGACTATGTTATGGCTACACCTTC | TRBJ1-2 | TRBV4-1 | TRBD1 | - | 16
CSVAISGGLDTQYF | TGCAGCGTTGCTATTAGCGGGGGGCTAGATACGCAGTATTTT | TRBJ2-3 | TRBV29-1 | TRBD2 | - | 14
CARWLTEAFF | TGTGCCCGGTGGTTGACAGAAGCTTTCTTT | TRBJ1-1 | TRBV30 | - | - | 10
CSAHSRDRDGDEQFF | TGCAGTGCCCATTCTCGGGACAGGGATGGAGATGAGCAGTTCTTC | TRBJ2-1 | TRBV20-1 | TRBD1 | - | 15
CASSPGINHYETQYF | TGTGCCAGCTCACCGGGCATTAATCATTATGAGACCCAGTACTTC | TRBJ2-5 | TRBV18 | - | few | 15
CASSMTLGQPQHF | TGTGCCAGCAGTATGACTCTCGGTCAGCCCCAGCATTTT | TRBJ1-5 | TRBV6-2/TRBV6-3 | - | - | 13
CASSLGAGLGTDTQYF | TGTGCCAGCAGCCTCGGGGCGGGACTCGGCACAGATACGCAGTATTTT | TRBJ2-3 | TRBV7-3 | - | - | 16
CASSVFYGNEQFF | TGTGCCAGCAGCGTATTCTATGGGAATGAGCAGTTCTTC | TRBJ2-1 | TRBV9 | - | many | 13
CASSTGERDIQYF | TGTGCCAGCAGTACAGGGGAGAGGGACATTCAGTACTTC | TRBJ2-4 | TRBV2 | TRBD1 | few | 13
CASGLLLKNEKLFF | TGTGCTAGTGGTTTGCTACTGAAAAATGAAAAACTGTTTTTT | TRBJ1-4 | TRBV12-5 | - | - | 14
CASKLTGQETQYF | TGTGCCAGCAAACTGACAGGACAAGAGACCCAGTACTTC | TRBJ2-5 | TRBV12-3/TRBV12-4 | - | many | 13
CSASSGEGTQYF | TGCAGTGCTAGCTCAGGGGAAGGAACGCAGTATTTT | TRBJ2-3 | TRBV20-1 | - | few | 12
CASSLTRVYEQYF | TGTGCCAGCTCACTTACAAGGGTCTACGAGCAGTACTTC | TRBJ2-7 | TRBV18 | - | - | 13
CASSAQTSGPRTDTQYF | TGTGCCAGCAGCGCGCAGACTAGCGGGCCTCGCACAGATACGCAGTATTTT | TRBJ2-3 | TRBV7-2 | TRBD2 | - | 17
CASSLWDQGPDPYEQYF | TGCGCCAGCAGCTTGTGGGACCAGGGGCCGGACCCCTACGAGCAGTACTTC | TRBJ2-7 | TRBV5-1 | - | - | 17
CASSTHRGTGRGYDYTF | TGTGCCAGTAGTACCCATCGCGGGACAGGTCGCGGCTATGACTACACCTTC | TRBJ1-2 | TRBV19 | TRBD1 | - | 17
CASSGGGAGDTQYF | TGTGCCAGCAGTGGAGGGGGGGCGGGAGATACGCAGTATTTT | TRBJ2-3 | TRBV2 | - | - | 14
CASSPMGQSYNEQFF | TGTGCCAGCAGCCCCATGGGCCAATCCTACAATGAGCAGTTCTTC | TRBJ2-1 | TRBV13 | - | - | 15
CASRPRTRMKNIQYF | TGTGCCAGCAGACCTAGGACACGTATGAAAAACATTCAGTACTTC | TRBJ2-4 | TRBV27 | - | - | 15
CSVSGEEAYEQYF | TGCAGCGTTAGCGGGGAAGAAGCCTACGAGCAGTACTTC | TRBJ2-7 | TRBV29-1 | TRBD2 | many | 13
CAIAREVSYEQYF | TGTGCCATCGCACGGGAGGTGAGCTACGAGCAGTACTTC | TRBJ2-7 | TRBV10-3 | TRBD2 | many | 13
CATAAGSSYEQYF | TGTGCCACCGCTGCAGGGAGCTCCTACGAGCAGTACTTC | TRBJ2-7 | TRBV24-1 | - | many | 13
CASSGSGSAPEQYF | TGTGCCAGCAGCGGGAGCGGGAGCGCTCCCGAGCAGTACTTC | TRBJ2-7 | TRBV7-2 | TRBD2 | many | 14
CSVVRQGAAKETQYF | TGCAGCGTCGTACGACAGGGGGCCGCCAAAGAGACCCAGTACTTC | TRBJ2-5 | TRBV29-1 | TRBD1 | many | 15
CAWILHGGSGANVLTF | TGTGCCTGGATCCTCCACGGTGGCTCTGGGGCCAACGTCCTGACTTTC | TRBJ2-6 | TRBV30 | - | few | 16
CASSLERGDQNIQYF | TGTGCCAGCAGCTTAGAGCGGGGGGACCAAAACATTCAGTACTTC | TRBJ2-4 | TRBV13 | TRBD2 | - | 15
CASSLDREYSPLHF | TGTGCCAGCAGCTTAGACAGGGAGTATTCACCCCTCCACTTT | TRBJ1-6 | TRBV7-9 | - | - | 14
CASIPGGPIYEQYF | TGTGCCAGCATCCCCGGGGGGCCGATCTACGAGCAGTACTTC | TRBJ2-7 | TRBV6-6 | - | few | 14
CSVVAGVGNNNEQFF | TGCAGTGTTGTAGCGGGAGTAGGCAACAACAATGAGCAGTTCTTC | TRBJ2-1 | TRBV20-1 | TRBD2 | - | 15
CASSLAPLASTDTQYF | TGTGCCAGCAGCTTAGCGCCCCTAGCTAGCACAGATACGCAGTATTTT | TRBJ2-3 | TRBV7-2 | - | - | 16
CASSHPTSGSSNEQFF | TGTGCCAGCAGCCACCCTACTAGCGGGAGTAGTAATGAGCAGTTCTTC | TRBJ2-1 | TRBV3-1 | TRBD2 | many | 16
CASSFPQTPITDNEQFF | TGCGCCAGCAGCTTTCCTCAGACGCCCATTACCGACAATGAGCAGTTCTTC | TRBJ2-1 | TRBV5-1 | - | - | 17
CASSPGTIQETQYF | TGTGCCAGCAGCCCTGGGACTATCCAAGAGACCCAGTACTTC | TRBJ2-5 | TRBV5-1 | TRBD2 | many | 14
CSIEGLAGGYYNEQFF | TGCAGCATTGAGGGACTAGCGGGGGGTTATTACAATGAGCAGTTCTTC | TRBJ2-1 | TRBV29-1 | TRBD2 | - | 16
CACSLNWDYEQYF | TGTGCCTGCAGTTTAAATTGGGACTACGAGCAGTACTTC | TRBJ2-7 | TRBV28 | - | - | 13
CASSQDLGGLNTGELFF | TGCGCCAGCAGCCAAGATCTCGGAGGCCTGAACACCGGGGAGCTGTTTTTT | TRBJ2-2 | TRBV4-3 | - | once | 17
CASWDFSYQPQHF | TGTGCCAGTTGGGACTTTTCTTATCAGCCCCAGCATTTT | TRBJ1-5 | TRBV7-4 | - | - | 13